This TCR beta chain was found in a study of CD8 T cells in ankylosing spondylitis. This clonotype showed up just a few times. Its target is unknown. V was shortened by 3 bases and J by 1 base, with 9 bases between the two germline ends. There are 14 residues in the CDR3. Per germline, CDR1 MGHRA and CDR2 YSYEKL. It was by quantitative 5'-RACE with molecular barcodes that TCR beta libraries were made. TCRdb reanalysed the 5' RACE reads using MiXCR and keeps one entry per CDR3 protein. The table includes under 550,000 distinct CDR3 sequences, about 25% detected once. The study's findings and limits: With a CD8+ phenotype, disease-linked clones were relatively rare in peripheral blood. In ankylosing spondylitis blood, a motif of roughly 8 highly homologous TCR beta variants appeared characteristic.

This chain joins TRBV4-1 and TRBJ1-2; D unresolved. The sequenced sample consisted of blood, either unsorted or a sorted T cell fraction (not recorded which). This receptor was taken from a male donor with ankylosing spondylitis. In DNA, the CDR3 is TGCGCCAGCAGCCACGCAGGATATAACTATGGCTACACCTTC. Amino acids: CASSHAGYNYGYTF.